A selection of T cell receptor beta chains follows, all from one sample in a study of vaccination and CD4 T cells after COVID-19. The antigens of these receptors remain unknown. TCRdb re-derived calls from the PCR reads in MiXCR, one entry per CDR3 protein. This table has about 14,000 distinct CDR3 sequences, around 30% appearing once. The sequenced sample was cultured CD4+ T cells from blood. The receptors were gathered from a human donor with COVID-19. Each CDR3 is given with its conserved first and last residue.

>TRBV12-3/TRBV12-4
CASRWTGGTGELFF
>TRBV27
CASRPVPGELFF
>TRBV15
CATSRVSGQGIFNYGYTF
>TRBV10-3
CAISGPGQTNTGELFF
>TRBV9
CASSGRRAETQYF
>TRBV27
CASSSILRTGSYEQYF
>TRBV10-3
CAISLGTGVRDTQYF
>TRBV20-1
CSASPQLLNYGYTF
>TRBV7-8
CASSPPADTQYF
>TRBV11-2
CASSFPQGGSYNSPLHF
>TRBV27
CASSGPYNEQFF
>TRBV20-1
CSASEGREQYF
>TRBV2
CASCNLDRETQYF
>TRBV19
CASSGTISNQPQHF
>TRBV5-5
CASSLDLGAFF
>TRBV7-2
CASSLDRGNQPQHF
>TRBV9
CASSVVTGGNGELFF
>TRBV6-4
CASKAGATDTQYF
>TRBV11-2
CASSLGSGGLGETQYF
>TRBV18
CASSPSGTGRTGSGSPLHF
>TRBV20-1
CSARDQRTGVYNEQFF
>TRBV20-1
CSAREGQSAKNIQYF
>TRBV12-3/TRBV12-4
CASSFTGEATEAFF
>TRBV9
CASSVSGGHGGAFF
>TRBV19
CASKEGQHTDTQYF
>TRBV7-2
CASSSNTGRGTGELFF
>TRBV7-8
CASSLNRGAYGYTF
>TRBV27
CASSLGGMINTGELFF
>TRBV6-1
CASRPDRTLAKNIQYF
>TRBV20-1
CSASLFGRVDQPQHF
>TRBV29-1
CSVDISQETQYF
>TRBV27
CASSQQGSLLGTQYF
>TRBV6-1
CASRLAGVRETQYF
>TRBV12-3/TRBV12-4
CASSPRGGAGSPLHF
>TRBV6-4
CASSGGLAGQETQYF
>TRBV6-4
CASSDSRTGRDTQYF
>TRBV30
CAWSVQGVHEAFF
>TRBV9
CASSAGGPLGGELFF
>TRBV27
CASSTPEYSNQPQHF
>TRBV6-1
CASSRTGVNYGYTF
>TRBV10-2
CASPGQGWETQYF
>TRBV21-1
CASRSQDRGNTEAFF
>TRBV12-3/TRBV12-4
CASSRGTGTYEQYF
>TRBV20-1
CSARDQGRGDSGNTIYF
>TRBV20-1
CSAPGQGATEAFF
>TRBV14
CASSHMRVASEQYF
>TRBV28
CASSFGTSALAFF
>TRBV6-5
CASSYLGSMNTEAFF
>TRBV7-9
CASSPPYRVGETQYF
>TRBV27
CATRSSYNSPLRF
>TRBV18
CASSPYPYSNQPQHF